These 14 T cell receptor beta chains were all obtained from the same sample, sequenced in a study of blood T cell repertoires in COVID-19. Produced via immunoSEQ multiplex PCR; TCRdb's table is partial and in-frame only. The sample contains around 130,000 clones, under 85% of which appear only once. Sequenced sample: PBMCs or T cells enriched from blood (not recorded which). The receptors shown here come from a man aged 25-45 years who had recovered from COVID-19.

The rearrangement links TRBV10-2 to TRBJ2-1, with 10 nucleotides matching TRBD2. Germline loops: CDR1 WSHSY, CDR2 SAAADI. This CDR3 is built from 18 residues. The V and J ends lost 3 bases and 3 bases, in that order; junction bases with no gene match: 11. The CDR3 loop is CASSERSLAGVRYNEQFF. The CDR3 nucleotides read TGCGCCAGCAGTGAAAGGTCCCTAGCGGGAGTTCGCTACAATGAGCAGTTCTTC.

A single count supports this clone. The chain joins TRBV24-1 to TRBJ2-1, with 8 bases that match TRBD1. The germline V gene encodes CDR1 KGHDR and CDR2 SFDVKD. V was clipped by 3 bases and J by 8 bases; unmatched bases: 8. The CDR3 covers 15 residues. The CDR3 reads CATSDGQGATDEQFF. CDR3 nucleotide sequence: TGTGCCACCAGTGATGGGCAGGGGGCTACGGATGAGCAGTTCTTC.

The count of this clone is one. This CDR3 is CASSRGTALPTRVSTDTQYF. CDR3 in DNA: TGCGCCAGCAGCCGGGGGACAGCCCTACCAACCAGGGTTAGCACAGATACGCAGTATTTT. The V gene is TRBV4-1, the J gene TRBJ2-3; 7 bases line up with TRBD1. J gave up 0 bases and V 4 bases, and 19 bases lay outside the gene matches. Per germline, CDR1 MGHRA and CDR2 YSYEKL. The CDR3 is made up of 20 amino acids.

The V call is TRBV24-1, the J call TRBJ1-3, with TRBD1 as a possible D gene (5 bases). Germline V gene data show CDR1 as KGHDR and CDR2 as SFDVKD. The CDR3 extends over 19 amino acids. The V end lost 4 bases, the J end lost 2 bases, and 23 bases lay between the germline ends. The CDR3 coding sequence is TGTGCCACCAGTGACACCGGGACTTTGCACCTTTGGACTGGAAACACCATATATTTT. It codes for CATSDTGTLHLWTGNTIYF.

In its sample, this clone was seen once. This rearrangement joins TRBV7-9 to TRBJ2-1; D unclear. The CDR3 covers 13 residues. Deletions cut 2 bases from V and 3 bases from J, with 5 bases between. Germline values: CDR1 SEHNR, CDR2 FQNEAQ (reference sequence). The CDR3 DNA follows: TGTGCCAGCAGCTTATCATTCTACAATGAGCAGTTCTTC. Translated, it gives CASSLSFYNEQFF.

The chain is built from TRBV11-2 and TRBJ2-1, with D maybe TRBD2 (5 bases). V lost 0 bases to trimming and J lost 0 bases, with 18 bases between them. The CDR3 spans 19 residues. Germline CDR1 SGHAT, CDR2 FQNNGV. CDR3 residues: CASSLDQRKGEGSYNEQFF. CDR3 in DNA: TGTGCCAGCAGCTTAGATCAGCGGAAGGGTGAGGGCTCCTACAATGAGCAGTTCTTC. Filled out from reference TRBV11-2 and TRBJ2-1, the complete variable domain reads EAGVAQSPRYKIIEKRQSVAFWCNPISGHATLYWYQQILGQGPKLLIQFQNNGVVDDSQLPKDRFSAERLKGVDSTLKIQPAKLEDSAVYLCASSLDQRKGEGSYNEQFFGPGTRLTVL.

The gene calls are TRBV18 and TRBJ1-3, with 8 bases matching TRBD1. The CDR3 is 17 amino acids. CDR1 and CDR2 from the germline V gene are KGHSH and LQKENI. J lost 2 bases, V lost 2 bases, and 8 bases had no gene match. The CDR3: CASSPSGRGRPGNTIYF. The CDR3 DNA reads as TGTGCCAGCTCACCATCCGGCAGGGGGCGTCCTGGAAACACCATATATTTT.

V and J are TRBV27 and TRBJ1-6; 8 positions agree with TRBD1. CDR3 length equals 19 residues. Germline V lookup: CDR1 MNHEY, CDR2 SMNVEV (reference sequence). Unmatched junction bases numbered 9, after V lost 2 bases and J lost 0 bases. The CDR3 here is CASSLRTRQGSSYNSPLHF. In DNA, the CDR3 is TGTGCCAGCAGTTTACGAACCCGACAGGGGAGCTCCTATAATTCACCCCTCCACTTT.

J is TRBJ1-4 and V is TRBV5-5; tentatively, D is TRBD1 (6 bases). Trimming took off 0 bases at V and 0 bases at J, with 15 bases between the two ends. Germline V gives CDR1 SGHKS, CDR2 YYEKEE (reference sequence). The CDR3 is 18 amino acids. CDR3 bases: TGTGCCAGCAGCTTGGGCCAGGGGTTATCAGCAACTAATGAAAAACTGTTTTTT. It codes for CASSLGQGLSATNEKLFF.

J is TRBJ1-1 and V is TRBV19; TRBD1 is a possible D gene (5 bases). V lost 10 bases, J lost 10 bases, and 16 bases lay in between. Germline CDR1 and CDR2: LNHDA and SQIVND (reference sequence). The CDR3 runs to 11 residues. The CDR3 loop is CATLEGPGAFF. The CDR3 bases are TGTGCCACCTTGGAGGGGCCGGGAGCTTTCTTT.

This clone was seen a single time. The chain combines TRBV27 with TRBJ1-4; TRBD1 agrees at 8 bases. The J segment lost 8 bases and the V segment lost 4 bases, leaving 9 bases of the junction unmatched. Per the germline V gene, CDR1 is MNHEY and CDR2 is SMNVEV (reference sequence). This CDR3 is 15 amino acids long. In nucleotides, the CDR3 is TGTGCCAGCAGTTCGCTGACAGGGGAGGGGGAAAAACTGTTTTTT. Protein sequence: CASSSLTGEGEKLFF.

The chain joins TRBV9 to TRBJ2-5; tentative D call: TRBD2 (5 bases). Germline-derived CDR1 and CDR2 are SGDLS and YYNGEE. V shed 10 bases and J shed 0 bases, with 10 bases lying between them. This CDR3 is 12 amino acids long. The CDR3 coding sequence is TGTGCCCCCGGGCGGGACCAAGAGACCCAGTACTTC. Its protein product is CAPGRDQETQYF.

The J gene is TRBJ2-3, the V gene TRBV3-1 (or the pseudogene TRBV3-2); 10 bases align to TRBD1. CDR3 size: 15 residues. Germline CDR1 is LGHDT and CDR2 is YNNKEL (reference sequence). Trimming removed 3 bases from V and 2 bases from J; junction bases left unmatched: 2. CDR3 amino acids: CASSHGQGVTDTQYF. The CDR3 DNA sequence: TGTGCCAGCAGCCACGGACAGGGGGTCACAGATACGCAGTATTTT.

This chain links TRBV7-9 with TRBJ1-6, with 11 bases lining up with TRBD1. CDR3 length equals 19 residues. With 4 bases clipped from V and 0 bases from J, the junction kept 8 bases outside the gene matches. CDR1 and CDR2 (germline): SEHNR, FQNEAQ (reference sequence). The CDR3 region has the DNA TGTGCCAGCAGCTCACGACCGGGACAGGGGGTCTCCTATAATTCACCCCTCCACTTT. Residues: CASSSRPGQGVSYNSPLHF.